Included here is one T cell receptor (beta chain) sequence, with context. Germline CDR1 reads MGHRA; CDR2 reads YSYEKL. The CDR3 runs 17 residues. Trimming stripped 3 bases from V and 10 bases from J, with 22 bases between. Resolution of symptoms, clearance, or two negative PCRs was present in recovered Cohort 3 donors. The sample is drawn from a study of blood T cell repertoires in COVID-19. Study as a whole: The analysed material was cDNA or gDNA that came from T cells, B-cell-depleted T cells, or PBMCs.

Sequencing was performed with immunoSEQ multiplex PCR; in TCRdb, only in-frame clones are kept and a portion is missing. Of about 300,000 clones listed, 70% to 90% were seen once; the top ten hold roughly 10%. The source of this sequence is a woman in her late teens or twenties who had recovered from COVID-19. The chain employs TRBV4-1 and TRBJ1-6; D may be TRBD1 (5 bases). Sequencing input: PBMCs or T cells enriched from blood (not recorded which). This chain's CDR3 is CASSQADGRVVRSPLHF. The CDR3 region has the DNA TGCGCCAGCAGCCAGGCTGACGGCAGGGTGGTTAGATCACCCCTCCACTTT.